The source of this TCR beta chain is a study of shared clonotypes between healthy human individuals. Background on the study: Donors had three CD4 naive, three CD4 memory, two CD8 naive and one CD8 memory plate apiece.

Per germline, CDR1 MNHEY and CDR2 SMNVEV (reference sequence). This CDR3 spans 15 amino acids. Trimming at V came to 6 bases and at J to 5 bases, leaving 12 bases not matched to a gene. Data came from immunoSEQ multiplex PCR; TCRdb stores just in-frame clones and leaves some out. This table has roughly 530,000 clones, about 95% appearing once. This clonotype was sampled from a woman under 40 in good health. The sequencing input was naive CD4+ T cells sorted from blood. Subset denoted: CD45RA+ positively selected. The chain has TRBV27 and TRBJ2-5; TRBD2 matches at 7 bases. This chain's CDR3 is CASSLFAGVGETQYF. CDR3 DNA sequence: TGTGCCAGCAGCCTCTTTGCGGGAGTTGGTGAGACCCAGTACTTC.